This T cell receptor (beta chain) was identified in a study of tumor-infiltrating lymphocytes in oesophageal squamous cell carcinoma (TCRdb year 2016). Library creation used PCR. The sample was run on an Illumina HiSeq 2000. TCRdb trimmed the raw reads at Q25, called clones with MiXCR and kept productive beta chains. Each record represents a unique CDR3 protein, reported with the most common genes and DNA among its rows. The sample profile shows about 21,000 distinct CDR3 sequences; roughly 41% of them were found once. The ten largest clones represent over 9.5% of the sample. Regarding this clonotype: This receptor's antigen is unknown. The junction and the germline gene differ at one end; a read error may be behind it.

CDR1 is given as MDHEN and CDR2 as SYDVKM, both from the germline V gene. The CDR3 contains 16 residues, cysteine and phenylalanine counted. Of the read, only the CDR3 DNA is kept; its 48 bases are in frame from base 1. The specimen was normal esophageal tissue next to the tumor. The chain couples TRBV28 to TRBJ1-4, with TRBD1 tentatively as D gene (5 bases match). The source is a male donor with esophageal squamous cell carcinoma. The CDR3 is CASSIWGGPTNEKLFF. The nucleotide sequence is TGTGCCAGCAGTATATGGGGGGGTCCAACTAATGAAAAACTGTTTTTT.